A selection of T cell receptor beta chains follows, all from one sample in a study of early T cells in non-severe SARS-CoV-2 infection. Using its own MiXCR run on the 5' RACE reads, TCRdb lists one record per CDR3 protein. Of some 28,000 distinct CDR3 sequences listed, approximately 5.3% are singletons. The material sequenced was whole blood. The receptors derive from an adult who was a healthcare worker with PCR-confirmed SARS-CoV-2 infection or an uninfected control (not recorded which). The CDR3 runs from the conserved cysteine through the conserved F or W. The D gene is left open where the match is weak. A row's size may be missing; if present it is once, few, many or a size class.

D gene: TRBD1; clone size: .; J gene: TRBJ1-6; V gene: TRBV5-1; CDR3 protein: CASSKWTGDNSPLHF; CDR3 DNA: TGCGCCAGCAGCAAATGGACAGGGGATAATTCACCCCTCCACTTT
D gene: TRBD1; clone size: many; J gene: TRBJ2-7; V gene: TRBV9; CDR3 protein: CASSVAQDRVEEQYF; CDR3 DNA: TGTGCCAGCAGCGTAGCTCAGGACAGGGTGGAGGAGCAGTACTTC
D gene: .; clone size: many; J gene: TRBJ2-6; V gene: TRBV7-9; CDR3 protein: CAYGEGATGANVLTF; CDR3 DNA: TGTGCCTACGGGGAGGGGGCAACTGGGGCCAACGTCCTGACTTTC
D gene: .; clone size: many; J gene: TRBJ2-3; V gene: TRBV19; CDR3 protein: CASSMGPSTDTDTQYF; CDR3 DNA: TGTGCCAGTAGTATGGGACCAAGTACCGACACAGATACGCAGTATTTT
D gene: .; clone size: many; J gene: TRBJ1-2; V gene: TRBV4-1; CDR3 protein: CASSQDLSGYGYTF; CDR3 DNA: TGCGCCAGCAGCCAAGATCTGTCAGGCTATGGCTACACCTTC
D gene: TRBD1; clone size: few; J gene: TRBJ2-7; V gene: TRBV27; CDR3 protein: CASSFRTGLTYEQYF; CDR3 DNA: TGTGCCAGCAGTTTTCGGACAGGTCTTACCTACGAGCAGTACTTC
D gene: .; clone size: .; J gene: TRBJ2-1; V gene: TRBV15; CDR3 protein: CATSNSGLAYNEQFF; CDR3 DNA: TGTGCCACCAGCAATAGCGGACTCGCCTACAATGAGCAGTTCTTC
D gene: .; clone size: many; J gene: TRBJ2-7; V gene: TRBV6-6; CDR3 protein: CASSVDRQVAYF; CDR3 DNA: TGTGCCAGCAGTGTAGACCGACAGGTTGCGTACTTC
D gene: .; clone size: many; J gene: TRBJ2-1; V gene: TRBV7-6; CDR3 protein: CASSSGRAVSYNEQFF; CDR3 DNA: TGTGCCAGCAGCTCGGGACGTGCCGTCTCCTACAATGAGCAGTTCTTC
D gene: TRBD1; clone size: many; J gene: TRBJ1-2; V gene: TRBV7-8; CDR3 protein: CASSFGQGAGYGYTF; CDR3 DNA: TGTGCCAGCAGCTTTGGACAGGGGGCGGGGTATGGCTACACCTTC
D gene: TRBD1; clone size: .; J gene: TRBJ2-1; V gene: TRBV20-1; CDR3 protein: CSASLGQGAYNEQFF; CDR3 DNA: TGCAGTGCTAGCCTAGGGCAGGGGGCCTACAATGAGCAGTTCTTC
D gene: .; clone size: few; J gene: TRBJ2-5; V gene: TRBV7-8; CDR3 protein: CASSPRGVGGGTQYF; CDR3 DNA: TGTGCCAGCAGCCCGAGAGGAGTGGGCGGAGGGACCCAGTACTTC
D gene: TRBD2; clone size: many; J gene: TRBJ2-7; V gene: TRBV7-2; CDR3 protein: CASSLAALAEYEQYF; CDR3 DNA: TGTGCCAGCAGCTTAGCGGCCCTAGCGGAATACGAGCAGTACTTC
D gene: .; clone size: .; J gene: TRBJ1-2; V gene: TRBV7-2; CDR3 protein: CASSLERVLAWGTNYGYTF; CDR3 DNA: TGTGCCAGCAGCTTAGAGCGGGTCTTGGCCTGGGGGACTAACTATGGCTACACCTTC